This is a list of T cell receptor beta chains from one sample in a study of molecular identifiers for immune sequencing clone quantification. Via MiXCR, TCRdb re-called the PCR reads, giving one row per CDR3 protein. The data hold hundreds of thousands of distinct CDR3 sequences, with over 25% observed a single time. Sequencing was carried out using naive CD8+ T cells from blood, with Jurkat cell RNA spiked in. Source of these receptors: a human donor in good health. Some libraries in this study had Jurkat cell RNA spiked in. The CDR3 runs from the conserved cysteine through the conserved F or W. Fields, in order: CDR3 length, V gene, clone size, D gene, J gene, CDR3 DNA, CDR3 protein. A D gene is named only where the DNA matches it firmly. Only part of the rows carry a size: once, few, many, or a class if the clone is expanded.

CDR3 length: 16
V gene: TRBV4-3
clone size: many
D gene: TRBD1
J gene: TRBJ2-3
CDR3 DNA: TGCGCCAGCAGCCCCTGGGACAGGGGGCATGAGGATACGCAGTATTTT
CDR3 protein: CASSPWDRGHEDTQYF

CDR3 length: 15
V gene: TRBV7-3
clone size: many
D gene: .
J gene: TRBJ2-5
CDR3 DNA: TGTGCCAGCAGCTCTCGCTCGGACAATCAAGAGACCCAGTACTTC
CDR3 protein: CASSSRSDNQETQYF

CDR3 length: 14
V gene: TRBV7-9
clone size: .
D gene: .
J gene: TRBJ2-7
CDR3 DNA: TGTGCCAGCAGCTCAGACAGTGGAGACTACGAGCAGTACTTC
CDR3 protein: CASSSDSGDYEQYF

CDR3 length: 17
V gene: TRBV7-9
clone size: .
D gene: .
J gene: TRBJ2-2
CDR3 DNA: TGTGCCAGCAGCTTACCCGCAGAAGAGAGGTGGACCGAGGAGCTGTTTTTT
CDR3 protein: CASSLPAEERWTEELFF

CDR3 length: 14
V gene: TRBV7-9
clone size: many
D gene: .
J gene: TRBJ2-7
CDR3 DNA: TGTGCCAGCAGCTTTGGTGTGAGGGAATACGAGCAGTACTTC
CDR3 protein: CASSFGVREYEQYF

CDR3 length: 14
V gene: TRBV24-1
clone size: .
D gene: .
J gene: TRBJ1-1
CDR3 DNA: TGTGCCACCAACTACGGGAATCGGAACACTGAAGCTTTCTTT
CDR3 protein: CATNYGNRNTEAFF

CDR3 length: 12
V gene: TRBV25-1
clone size: many
D gene: .
J gene: TRBJ2-7
CDR3 DNA: TGTGCCAGCAGTGAAGCGGACTACGAGCAGTACTTC
CDR3 protein: CASSEADYEQYF

CDR3 length: 15
V gene: TRBV4-3
clone size: .
D gene: TRBD1
J gene: TRBJ1-1
CDR3 DNA: TGCGCCAGCAGCCAAGTACATCAGGGGGCCTCTGAAGCTTTCTTT
CDR3 protein: CASSQVHQGASEAFF

CDR3 length: 14
V gene: TRBV4-1
clone size: few
D gene: TRBD1
J gene: TRBJ2-7
CDR3 DNA: TGCGCCAGCAGCCAATGGGACAGGGGATACGAGCAGTACTTC
CDR3 protein: CASSQWDRGYEQYF

CDR3 length: 15
V gene: TRBV6-5
clone size: many
D gene: .
J gene: TRBJ1-2
CDR3 DNA: TGTGCCAGCAGTCCCCAAGCCCAGGGGTACTATGGCTACACCTTC
CDR3 protein: CASSPQAQGYYGYTF

CDR3 length: 15
V gene: TRBV14
clone size: .
D gene: TRBD1
J gene: TRBJ1-3
CDR3 DNA: TGTGCCAGCAGCCAAGTTTGGACAGGGGGGGACACCATATATTTT
CDR3 protein: CASSQVWTGGDTIYF

CDR3 length: 17
V gene: TRBV14
clone size: .
D gene: TRBD2
J gene: TRBJ2-3
CDR3 DNA: TGTGCCAGCAGCCCCACACTAGCGGGGGGCCGCACAGATACGCAGTATTTT
CDR3 protein: CASSPTLAGGRTDTQYF

CDR3 length: 15
V gene: TRBV6-6
clone size: .
D gene: .
J gene: TRBJ1-1
CDR3 DNA: TGTGCCAGCAACCCCGGGTTTCTCCAGCGCACTGAAGCTTTCTTT
CDR3 protein: CASNPGFLQRTEAFF

CDR3 length: 15
V gene: TRBV28
clone size: many
D gene: TRBD1
J gene: TRBJ2-7
CDR3 DNA: TGTGCCAGCAGCCACAGACAGGGGAGAATCTACGAGCAGTACTTC
CDR3 protein: CASSHRQGRIYEQYF

CDR3 length: 14
V gene: TRBV30
clone size: .
D gene: .
J gene: TRBJ2-7
CDR3 DNA: TGTGCCTGGAGTGCCCCGGGAGAAGGGTACGAGCAGTACTTC
CDR3 protein: CAWSAPGEGYEQYF

CDR3 length: 15
V gene: TRBV6-1
clone size: many
D gene: .
J gene: TRBJ1-5
CDR3 DNA: TGTGCCAGCAGTGAGACAGGCCTGAGCAATCAGCCCCAGCATTTT
CDR3 protein: CASSETGLSNQPQHF

CDR3 length: 17
V gene: TRBV5-7
clone size: .
D gene: .
J gene: TRBJ2-7
CDR3 DNA: TGTGCCAGCAGCTTAATAAGAACTGGACAGCTTTCCTACGAGCAGTACTTC
CDR3 protein: CASSLIRTGQLSYEQYF

CDR3 length: 14
V gene: TRBV11-2
clone size: .
D gene: .
J gene: TRBJ2-1
CDR3 DNA: TGTGCCAGCAGCTCGCAGGGGACCTACAATGAGCAGTTCTTC
CDR3 protein: CASSSQGTYNEQFF

CDR3 length: 16
V gene: TRBV5-1
clone size: .
D gene: TRBD2
J gene: TRBJ2-1
CDR3 DNA: TGCGCCAGCAGCTTGGTGGCTAGCGGGAGGTACAATGAGCAGTTCTTC
CDR3 protein: CASSLVASGRYNEQFF

CDR3 length: 15
V gene: TRBV9
clone size: .
D gene: TRBD2
J gene: TRBJ2-1
CDR3 DNA: TGTGCCAGCAGCGAGGGACTAGCAGGTCGCAATGAGCAGTTCTTC
CDR3 protein: CASSEGLAGRNEQFF

CDR3 length: 16
V gene: TRBV20-1
clone size: few
D gene: TRBD2
J gene: TRBJ2-7
CDR3 DNA: TGCAGTGCTCAAAAGACTAGACTAGCGGGAGTTGACGAGCAGTACTTC
CDR3 protein: CSAQKTRLAGVDEQYF

CDR3 length: 16
V gene: TRBV4-3
clone size: few
D gene: TRBD1
J gene: TRBJ1-3
CDR3 DNA: TGCGCCAGCAGCCAAGGGACAGGCCGCTCTGGAAACACCATATATTTT
CDR3 protein: CASSQGTGRSGNTIYF

CDR3 length: 14
V gene: TRBV25-1
clone size: .
D gene: .
J gene: TRBJ1-1
CDR3 DNA: TGTGCCAGCAGTGAACCCGATGTGAACACTGAAGCTTTCTTT
CDR3 protein: CASSEPDVNTEAFF

CDR3 length: 15
V gene: TRBV9
clone size: .
D gene: TRBD1
J gene: TRBJ1-5
CDR3 DNA: TGTGCCAGCAGCGTAGCCGGGACAGCAAATCAGCCCCAGCATTTT
CDR3 protein: CASSVAGTANQPQHF

CDR3 length: 18
V gene: TRBV5-5
clone size: few
D gene: TRBD1
J gene: TRBJ2-7
CDR3 DNA: TGTGCCAGCAGCTTGATTCTCGTGATGGGGACAGGCGCTAATGAGCAGTACTTC
CDR3 protein: CASSLILVMGTGANEQYF

CDR3 length: 15
V gene: TRBV6-6
clone size: .
D gene: .
J gene: TRBJ2-3
CDR3 DNA: TGTGCCAGCAGTTACTCGGACAGCTCCACAGATACGCAGTATTTT
CDR3 protein: CASSYSDSSTDTQYF

CDR3 length: 16
V gene: TRBV5-1
clone size: few
D gene: .
J gene: TRBJ2-3
CDR3 DNA: TGCGCCAGCAGCTTCCGGAGGGACTTGGGGACAGATACGCAGTATTTT
CDR3 protein: CASSFRRDLGTDTQYF

CDR3 length: 13
V gene: TRBV7-9
clone size: many
D gene: TRBD2
J gene: TRBJ2-7
CDR3 DNA: TGTGCCAGCAGAGGTCTAGCGGAGTACGAGCAGTACTTC
CDR3 protein: CASRGLAEYEQYF

CDR3 length: 15
V gene: TRBV7-9
clone size: few
D gene: .
J gene: TRBJ2-5
CDR3 DNA: TGTGCCAGCAGCGAGAGGTGGCAAAGCCAAGAGACCCAGTACTTC
CDR3 protein: CASSERWQSQETQYF

CDR3 length: 14
V gene: TRBV2
clone size: .
D gene: .
J gene: TRBJ1-1
CDR3 DNA: TGTGCCAGCAGTGAAGACAGTCCGGCCACTGAAGCTTTCTTT
CDR3 protein: CASSEDSPATEAFF

CDR3 length: 16
V gene: TRBV13
clone size: many
D gene: TRBD1
J gene: TRBJ1-1
CDR3 DNA: TGTGCCAGCAGCTCAGGGACAGGGTATGTGAACACTGAAGCTTTCTTT
CDR3 protein: CASSSGTGYVNTEAFF

CDR3 length: 13
V gene: TRBV18
clone size: .
D gene: .
J gene: TRBJ2-7
CDR3 DNA: TGTGCCAGCTCACCAAGTAGTATTGGGGAGCAGTACTTC
CDR3 protein: CASSPSSIGEQYF

CDR3 length: 16
V gene: TRBV18
clone size: .
D gene: TRBD1
J gene: TRBJ2-1
CDR3 DNA: TGTGCCAGCTCACCACCGGAGAAGCTAGAGGGGGCGGAGCAGTTCTTC
CDR3 protein: CASSPPEKLEGAEQFF

CDR3 length: 16
V gene: TRBV3-1
clone size: few
D gene: .
J gene: TRBJ2-2
CDR3 DNA: TGTGCCAGCAGCCACCTAACACAGGGTCGGACCGGGGAGCTGTTTTTT
CDR3 protein: CASSHLTQGRTGELFF

CDR3 length: 15
V gene: TRBV9
clone size: few
D gene: TRBD1
J gene: TRBJ2-1
CDR3 DNA: TGTGCCAGCAGCGTAGGAGGGGGCGAGGTATGGGAGCAGTTCTTC
CDR3 protein: CASSVGGGEVWEQFF

CDR3 length: 14
V gene: TRBV27
clone size: few
D gene: TRBD2
J gene: TRBJ2-7
CDR3 DNA: TGTGCCAGCAGAGGGACTAGCGGGTCCTACGAGCAGTACTTC
CDR3 protein: CASRGTSGSYEQYF

CDR3 length: 16
V gene: TRBV4-1
clone size: few
D gene: TRBD1
J gene: TRBJ1-4
CDR3 DNA: TGCGCCAGCAGCCCCATACCGGGACAGGAAAATGAAAAACTGTTTTTT
CDR3 protein: CASSPIPGQENEKLFF

CDR3 length: 16
V gene: TRBV11-2
clone size: .
D gene: TRBD1
J gene: TRBJ1-1
CDR3 DNA: TGTGCCAGCGGGGAAGGGACAGGACTCATGAACACTGAAGCTTTCTTT
CDR3 protein: CASGEGTGLMNTEAFF

CDR3 length: 17
V gene: TRBV4-1
clone size: many
D gene: TRBD2
J gene: TRBJ2-3
CDR3 DNA: TGCGCCAGCAGCCAAGAGGGGAGCGGGGGGCCCACAGATACGCAGTATTTT
CDR3 protein: CASSQEGSGGPTDTQYF

CDR3 length: 17
V gene: TRBV4-3
clone size: many
D gene: .
J gene: TRBJ2-3
CDR3 DNA: TGCGCCAGCAGCCAAGACTCTGCGGTTTTGGGCACAGATACGCAGTATTTT
CDR3 protein: CASSQDSAVLGTDTQYF

CDR3 length: 16
V gene: TRBV4-1
clone size: many
D gene: TRBD1
J gene: TRBJ1-5
CDR3 DNA: TGCGCCAGCAGCCAAGATGGGGGACAGGGTTATCAGCCCCAGCATTTT
CDR3 protein: CASSQDGGQGYQPQHF

CDR3 length: 15
V gene: TRBV6-2/TRBV6-3
clone size: few
D gene: .
J gene: TRBJ1-5
CDR3 DNA: TGTGCCAGCAGTTACATCACAGACAACCCCCAGCCCCAGCATTTT
CDR3 protein: CASSYITDNPQPQHF

CDR3 length: 14
V gene: TRBV10-3
clone size: .
D gene: TRBD1
J gene: TRBJ2-7
CDR3 DNA: TGTGCCATCAGTGCGACGACAGGGACCTACGAGCAGTACTTC
CDR3 protein: CAISATTGTYEQYF

CDR3 length: 18
V gene: TRBV28
clone size: few
D gene: TRBD2
J gene: TRBJ2-3
CDR3 DNA: TGTGCCAGCAGTTTATGGGGGGCTAGCGGGGGGTTTAGAGATACGCAGTATTTT
CDR3 protein: CASSLWGASGGFRDTQYF

CDR3 length: 17
V gene: TRBV7-2
clone size: .
D gene: TRBD2
J gene: TRBJ2-3
CDR3 DNA: TGTGCCAGCAGACAACACGTGGGACTATCTTATCAGGATACGCAGTATTTT
CDR3 protein: CASRQHVGLSYQDTQYF

CDR3 length: 14
V gene: TRBV20-1
clone size: many
D gene: TRBD1
J gene: TRBJ2-7
CDR3 DNA: TGCAGTGCCCAGGACAGGGATTATGTCTACGAGCAGTACTTC
CDR3 protein: CSAQDRDYVYEQYF

CDR3 length: 15
V gene: TRBV7-9
clone size: many
D gene: TRBD1
J gene: TRBJ2-1
CDR3 DNA: TGTGCCAGCGGCTCAAGGACAGGTAACCTCAATGAGCAGTTCTTC
CDR3 protein: CASGSRTGNLNEQFF

CDR3 length: 17
V gene: TRBV6-5
clone size: .
D gene: .
J gene: TRBJ2-6
CDR3 DNA: TGTGCCAGCAGTTACGGTGGACAGTACTCTGGGGCCAACGTCCTGACTTTC
CDR3 protein: CASSYGGQYSGANVLTF

CDR3 length: 14
V gene: TRBV28
clone size: .
D gene: .
J gene: TRBJ2-2
CDR3 DNA: TGTGCCAGCTCCCACAGGGTTAACAGCGGGGAGCTGTTTTTT
CDR3 protein: CASSHRVNSGELFF

CDR3 length: 15
V gene: TRBV20-1
clone size: .
D gene: TRBD1
J gene: TRBJ1-2
CDR3 DNA: TGCAGTGCTCTAACCTCCGGGACAGGGAACTATGGCTACTCCTTC
CDR3 protein: CSALTSGTGNYGYSF

CDR3 length: 18
V gene: TRBV6-4
clone size: .
D gene: .
J gene: TRBJ2-7
CDR3 DNA: TGTGCCAGCAGTGACGACCCGTCTGACACCCGAACCGTCTACGAGCAGTACTTC
CDR3 protein: CASSDDPSDTRTVYEQYF

CDR3 length: 15
V gene: TRBV9
clone size: few
D gene: TRBD1
J gene: TRBJ2-7
CDR3 DNA: TGTGCCAGCAGCGTAGCAGGGACAGGGACCTACGAGCAGTACTTC
CDR3 protein: CASSVAGTGTYEQYF

CDR3 length: 13
V gene: TRBV12-3/TRBV12-4
clone size: many
D gene: .
J gene: TRBJ1-1
CDR3 DNA: TGTGCCAGCAGTCCACGAGGGGACACTGAAGCTTTCTTT
CDR3 protein: CASSPRGDTEAFF

CDR3 length: 14
V gene: TRBV12-3/TRBV12-4
clone size: few
D gene: .
J gene: TRBJ2-1
CDR3 DNA: TGTGCCAGCAGCCGGCGGGGGCCTTTGAATGAGCAGTTCTTC
CDR3 protein: CASSRRGPLNEQFF

CDR3 length: 15
V gene: TRBV5-1
clone size: .
D gene: .
J gene: TRBJ1-1
CDR3 DNA: TGCGCCAGCAGCTTGGCCGCAGGGCGGGACACTGAAGCTCTCTTT
CDR3 protein: CASSLAAGRDTEALF